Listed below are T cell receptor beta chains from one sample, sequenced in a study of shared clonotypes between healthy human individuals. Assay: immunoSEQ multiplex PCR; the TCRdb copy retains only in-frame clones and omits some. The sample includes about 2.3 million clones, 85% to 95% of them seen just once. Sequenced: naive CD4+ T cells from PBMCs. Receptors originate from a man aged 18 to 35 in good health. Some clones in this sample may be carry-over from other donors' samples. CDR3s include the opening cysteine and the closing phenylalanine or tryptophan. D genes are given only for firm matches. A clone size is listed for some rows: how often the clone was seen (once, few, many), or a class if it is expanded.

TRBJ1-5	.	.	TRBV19	TGTGCCAGTAGTATAGGCCCGGGGGTGCGACAGCCCCAGCATTTT	CASSIGPGVRQPQHF
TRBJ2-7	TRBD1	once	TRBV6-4	TGTGCCAGCAGTGACCCGAACAGGGGATCCTACGAGCAGTACTTC	CASSDPNRGSYEQYF
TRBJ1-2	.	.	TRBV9	TGTGCCAGCAGTAATGTCGCCGCCCTCTCTTCACCATATGGCTACACCTTC	CASSNVAALSSPYGYTF
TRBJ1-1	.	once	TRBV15	TGTGCCACCAGCAGAGGGCAAAAGAACACTGAAGCTTTCTTT	CATSRGQKNTEAFF
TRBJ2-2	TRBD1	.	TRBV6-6	TGTGCCAGCAGTTCCACAGGGGCTGGGAACACCGGGGAGCTGTTTTTT	CASSSTGAGNTGELFF
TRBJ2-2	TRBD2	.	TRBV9	TGTGCCAGCAGCGTGGTTCCTAGCGGGAACACCGGGGAGCTGTTTTTT	CASSVVPSGNTGELFF
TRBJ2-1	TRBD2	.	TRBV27	TGTGCCAGCAGTTCAGGGAGGGGTAGCGGGAGGATGGGCAATGAGCAGTTCTTC	CASSSGRGSGRMGNEQFF
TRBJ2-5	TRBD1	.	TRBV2	TGTGCCAGCAGTCGGGACAGGGAGGAGACCCAGTACTTC	CASSRDREETQYF
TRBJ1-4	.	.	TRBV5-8	TGTGCCAGCAGCTCCTTTGCAACTAATGAAAAACTGTTTTTT	CASSSFATNEKLFF
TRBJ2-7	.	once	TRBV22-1	TGTCCTGGGAGCGCACGTTCAGGACAGGGGACCTACGAGCAGTACTTC	CPGSARSGQGTYEQYF
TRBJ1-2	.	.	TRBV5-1	TGCGCCAGCAGCTTGGCGGCGACAGACTATGGCTACACCTTC	CASSLAATDYGYTF
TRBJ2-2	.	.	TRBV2	TGTGCCAGCAGGGTGGCCACCGGGGAGCTGTTTTTT	CASRVATGELFF
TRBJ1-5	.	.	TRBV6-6	TGTGCCAGCAGTTACCCGGACGCCCCCGGGAATCAGCCCCAGCATTTT	CASSYPDAPGNQPQHF
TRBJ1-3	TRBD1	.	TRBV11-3	TGTGCCAGCAGCTTATCGACAGGGGCTGGAAACACCATATATTTT	CASSLSTGAGNTIYF
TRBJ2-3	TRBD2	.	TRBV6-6	TGTGCCAGCAGGGTTTTTCGAGCGGGAGGTACAGATACGCAGTATTTT	CASRVFRAGGTDTQYF
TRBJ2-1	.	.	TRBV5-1	TGCGCCAGCAGCTTGTTTGGCGACTCCTACAATGAGCAGTTCTTC	CASSLFGDSYNEQFF
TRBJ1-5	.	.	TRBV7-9	TGTGCCAGCAGCCCAGGGGTCTATCAGCCCCAGCATTTT	CASSPGVYQPQHF
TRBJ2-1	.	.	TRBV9	TGTGCCAGCAGCGCCTCAGGGAGCTCCTACAATGAGCAGTTCTTC	CASSASGSSYNEQFF
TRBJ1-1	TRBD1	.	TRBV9	TGTGCCAGCAGCGTCGGGACAGGGGTCATGAACACTGAAGCTTTCTTT	CASSVGTGVMNTEAFF
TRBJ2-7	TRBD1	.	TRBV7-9	TGTGCCAGCAGCCCAGAACAGGGGGACTACGAGCAGTACTTC	CASSPEQGDYEQYF
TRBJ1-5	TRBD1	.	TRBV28	TGTGCCAGCACCCCAGGGGGTATAAGCAATCAGCCCCAGCATTTT	CASTPGGISNQPQHF
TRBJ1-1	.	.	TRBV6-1	TGTGCCAGCAGTGATCGTCGGGGCGCGGACACTGAAGCTTTCTTT	CASSDRRGADTEAFF
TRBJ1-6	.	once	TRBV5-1	TGCGCCAGCAGCTTTGACAGGAGCTCCTATAATTCACCCCTCCACTTT	CASSFDRSSYNSPLHF
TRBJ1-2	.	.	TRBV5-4	TGTGCCAGCAGCTTGGAGGCCGCCGCCCGGGGCTACACCTTC	CASSLEAAARGYTF
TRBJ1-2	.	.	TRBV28	TGTGCCAGCAGTTTAAGGGTCGAGGGGGACTATGGCTACACCTTC	CASSLRVEGDYGYTF
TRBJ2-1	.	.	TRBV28	TGTGCCAGCAGCCGAGGGGGCGGGAGTTATGAGCAGTTCTTC	CASSRGGGSYEQFF
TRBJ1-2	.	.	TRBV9	TGTGCCAGCAGCGACACAGGTTATGGCTACACCTTC	CASSDTGYGYTF
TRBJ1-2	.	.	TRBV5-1	TGCGCCAGCAGCTTGGATATAGGGTCCTGGGCCACCTTC	CASSLDIGSWATF
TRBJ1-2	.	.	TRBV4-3	TGCGCCAGCAGCCAAGAGTCCAGCTGGTATGGCTACACCTTC	CASSQESSWYGYTF